This T cell receptor (beta chain) was captured by sequencing in a study of CD8 T cells in ankylosing spondylitis. Points from the study as a whole: What seemed typical of ankylosing spondylitis blood was a TCR beta motif built from several highly homologous variants. There were earlier reports of some motif variants in reactive arthritis synovial fluid and blood. Significantly higher representation of disease-linked clones was reported for matched ankylosing spondylitis synovial fluid.

By quantitative 5'-RACE with molecular barcodes, the TCR beta libraries were made. TCRdb fed the 5' RACE reads into MiXCR, producing one record per CDR3 protein. The sample lists just under 550,000 distinct CDR3 sequences, over 9.5% seen once, with around 6.8% in the top ten. V lost 7 bases and J lost 5, with 5 bases in between. The CDR3 has 11 residues. The germline V gene has CDR1 SGHVS and CDR2 FQNEAQ. Ten or more counts support this clonotype. The target antigen is unknown. The clonotype was recovered from a male donor with ankylosing spondylitis. The rearrangement uses TRBV7-8 and TRBJ2-2, with D unclear. The sequenced sample consisted of blood, either unsorted or a sorted T cell fraction (not recorded which). In DNA form, the CDR3 reads TGTGCCAGCACCACAACCGGGGAGCTGTTTTTT. As protein: CASTTTGELFF.